This T cell receptor beta chain was found in a study of cytomegalovirus exposure and HLA in healthy donors. Germline CDR1 is SGHAT and CDR2 is FQDESV (reference sequence). The CDR3 extends over 16 amino acids. V gave up 5 bases and J gave up 4 bases; unmatched junction bases: 8. General study results and limits: About 87% or about 30% of the time was how often most TCR beta V segments were productive, according to an earlier analysis. In a later analysis, TCR association rates varied by HLA locus: DRB1 most, HLA-C fewest. It was reported in a later analysis that an Asian-associated ancestry cluster showed fewer N-insertions than the roughly 710-donor mean. Among the CMV-associated chains, three were confirmed in vitro as specific for CMV antigens.

Amplification used 60 Vbeta primers and 13 Jbeta primers. TCRdb's table, derived via immunoSEQ multiplex PCR, lists solely in-frame clones and lacks some. The table lists about 120,000 clones, approximately 78% of them singletons. A remark on this clone: As yet, its antigen is unknown.

This TCR derives from a man aged 40-50 years in good health and CMV-seronegative. Sequencing was done on a sample of PBMCs. This sequence joins TRBV11-1 and TRBJ2-6, with 7 bases aligning to TRBD1. The chain's CDR3 is CASSPRGSFGANVLTF. The CDR3 DNA reads TGTGCCAGCAGCCCCAGGGGGTCCTTCGGGGCCAACGTCCTGACTTTC.